Listed below are T cell receptor beta chains from one sample, sequenced in a study of CD8+ T cells in alopecia areata. Produced via immunoSEQ multiplex PCR; TCRdb's table is partial and in-frame only. The sample has roughly 120,000 clones; around 56% are singletons. Sample: CD4+ T cells sorted from blood, taken at week 4, from a patient treated with tofacitinib. The receptors were sampled from a human donor with alopecia areata. The CDR3 runs from the conserved cysteine through the conserved F or W. The D gene is left open where the match is weak. For some rows the clone size is stated as once, few or many, or as a class when expanded; others skip it.

D	V	J	size	CDR3	DNA
NA	TRBV5-6	TRBJ2-2	many	CASRGRRTGELFF	TGTGCCAGCAGGGGCAGGAGGACCGGGGAGCTGTTTTTT
NA	TRBV7-2	TRBJ2-1	many	CASSPYVDNEQFF	TGTGCCAGCAGCCCCTATGTAGACAATGAGCAGTTCTTC
NA	TRBV9	TRBJ1-1	few	CASSFGWGEAFF	TGTGCCAGCAGCTTCGGGTGGGGCGAAGCTTTCTTT
NA	TRBV19	TRBJ2-2	few	CASSIAGSGELFF	TGTGCCAGTAGTATAGCGGGGTCCGGGGAGCTGTTTTTT
NA	TRBV6-5	TRBJ2-5	NA	CASSYSLLSRETQYF	TGTGCCAGCAGTTACTCGCTCCTTTCCAGAGAGACCCAGTACTTC
NA	TRBV29-1	TRBJ1-1	NA	CSVVGHIGDTEAFF	TGCAGCGTTGTAGGCCATATAGGCGACACTGAAGCTTTCTTT
NA	TRBV2	TRBJ2-7	NA	CASTGVYEQYF	TGTGCCAGCACCGGGGTATACGAGCAGTACTTC
NA	TRBV7-2	TRBJ1-2	many	CASSLVRETYYGYTF	TGTGCCAGCAGCTTAGTTCGGGAGACCTACTATGGCTACACCTTC
NA	TRBV13	TRBJ2-3	NA	CASSLLVRADTQYF	TGTGCCAGCAGCCTCCTTGTAAGGGCAGATACGCAGTATTTT
NA	TRBV25-1	TRBJ2-2	NA	CASSESARRVAGELFF	TGTGCCAGCAGTGAATCCGCTAGGAGGGTTGCCGGGGAGCTGTTTTTT
TRBD1	TRBV6-5	TRBJ1-1	NA	CASSFAPGQGNTEAFF	TGTGCCAGCAGTTTTGCCCCGGGACAGGGGAACACTGAAGCTTTCTTT
NA	TRBV30	TRBJ2-1	NA	CAWRRGLGRGAYNEQFF	TGTGCCTGGAGGAGGGGCCTTGGCAGGGGCGCCTACAATGAGCAGTTCTTC
NA	TRBV30	TRBJ1-3	NA	CAWSELYSGNTIYF	TGTGCCTGGAGTGAGCTTTACTCTGGAAACACCATATATTTT
NA	TRBV5-1	TRBJ1-3	NA	CASSLRVGDNSGNTIYF	TGCGCCAGCAGCCTACGGGTCGGGGACAACTCTGGAAACACCATATATTTT
NA	TRBV7-3	TRBJ1-1	NA	CASSLTAGGNTEAFF	TGTGCCAGCAGCTTAACCGCTGGAGGGAACACTGAAGCTTTCTTT
NA	TRBV27	TRBJ2-5	NA	CASGRGEETQYF	TGTGCCAGCGGCCGCGGGGAAGAGACCCAGTACTTC
NA	TRBV29-1	TRBJ2-5	few	CSARTHQPGETQYF	TGCAGCGCCAGGACCCACCAGCCGGGAGAGACCCAGTACTTC
NA	TRBV10-2	TRBJ2-7	few	CASSVAKGEQYF	TGCGCCAGCAGTGTTGCCAAAGGGGAGCAGTACTTC
NA	TRBV11-2	TRBJ2-5	NA	CASSLVRETQYF	TGTGCCAGCAGCTTAGTGAGGGAGACCCAGTACTTC
NA	TRBV30	TRBJ1-2	NA	CASNGMSGYTF	TGTGCCTCGAATGGGATGTCGGGCTACACCTTC
NA	TRBV29-1	TRBJ2-3	once	CSVVPQMTGDTQYF	TGCAGCGTTGTGCCCCAGATGACAGGCGATACGCAGTATTTT
NA	TRBV9	TRBJ2-2	once	CASSVPGLTNGELFF	TGTGCCAGCAGCGTACCGGGACTGACGAACGGGGAGCTGTTTTTT
NA	TRBV29-1	TRBJ2-5	few	CSVELGAYQETQYF	TGCAGCGTTGAACTGGGGGCGTATCAAGAGACCCAGTACTTC
NA	TRBV29-1	TRBJ2-1	few	CSVEDSWSGEQFF	TGCAGCGTTGAAGATAGTTGGTCGGGTGAGCAGTTCTTC
NA	TRBV5-6	TRBJ1-2	NA	CASSFQSADGYTF	TGTGCCAGCAGCTTCCAGTCTGCCGACGGCTACACCTTC
NA	TRBV5-6	TRBJ1-5	NA	CASSFRGIGNQPQHF	TGTGCCAGCAGCTTTCGGGGTATCGGCAATCAGCCCCAGCATTTT
TRBD1	TRBV30	TRBJ2-7	NA	CAWTEQGGEQYF	TGTGCCTGGACCGAACAGGGGGGCGAGCAGTACTTC
NA	TRBV30	TRBJ1-1	NA	CATALDGNTEAFF	TGTGCCACCGCCTTGGACGGGAACACTGAAGCTTTCTTT
NA	TRBV2	TRBJ2-7	few	CASKPRGRLYEQYF	TGTGCCAGCAAGCCCCGGGGCCGCCTCTACGAGCAGTACTTC
NA	TRBV6-1	TRBJ1-6	few	CASTRDNNSPLHF	TGTGCCAGCACTAGGGATAACAATTCACCCCTCCACTTT
NA	TRBV20-1	TRBJ2-1	NA	CSGFGGNEQFF	TGCAGTGGGTTCGGGGGTAATGAGCAGTTCTTC
NA	TRBV5-1	TRBJ2-3	many	CASSSWTGGSADTQYF	TGCGCCAGCAGCTCCTGGACTGGAGGTTCCGCAGATACGCAGTATTTT
NA	TRBV4-2	TRBJ1-5	NA	CASRQQASSNQPQHF	TGTGCCAGCAGACAACAGGCTAGTAGCAATCAGCCCCAGCATTTT
TRBD1	TRBV30	TRBJ1-5	few	CAWSEGTGASNQPQHF	TGTGCCTGGAGTGAAGGAACAGGGGCTAGCAATCAGCCCCAGCATTTT
NA	TRBV5-1	TRBJ2-1	few	CASSLAHTKFF	TGCGCCAGCAGCTTGGCCCACACGAAGTTCTTC
NA	TRBV30	TRBJ2-5	once	CAWSIIGAETQYF	TGTGCCTGGAGTATAATAGGGGCGGAGACCCAGTACTTC